The 14 T cell receptor beta chains presented below share a single source sample, sequenced in a study of control samples from healthy donors and cancer patients (TCRdb year 2020). The protocol used for the library was the immunoSEQ multiplex PCR assay. TCRdb mirrors the immuneACCESS table, restricted to in-frame sequences. Some clones are absent from its copies; in checked studies, under half trace to an unresolved V gene, and the reason for the others is unknown. The table for this sample lists about 89,000 clones; around nine tenths of them were counted only once. Around 21% of the sample is in the top ten clones. The sample was blood. The receptor set was obtained from a man aged 25-45 years in good health.

This clone has just one count. The chain joins TRBV7-2 to TRBJ2-7; 7 bases fit TRBD1. Germline V lookup: CDR1 SGHTA, CDR2 FQGNSA. V lost 2 bases, J lost 3 bases, and 4 bases stayed unmatched. The CDR3 extends over 14 amino acids. For the CDR3, the DNA is TGTGCCAGCAGCTTAACGGGACAGAGCTACGAGCAGTACTTC. It encodes CASSLTGQSYEQYF.

The chain links TRBV4-1 to TRBJ1-1; 8 bases align to TRBD1. Losses at the gene ends were 4 bases for V and 3 bases for J; bases not matched to a gene: 4. Germline CDR1 and CDR2: MGHRA and YSYEKL. The CDR3 totals 14 residues. CDR3 sequence (DNA): TGCGCCAGCAGCCTCGGCAGGGGGCACACTGAAGCTTTCTTT. It codes for CASSLGRGHTEAFF.

V is TRBV28 and J is TRBJ1-5; D remains unclear. From germline, CDR1 is MDHEN and CDR2 SYDVKM. This CDR3 is 11 amino acids long. Trimming cost V 3 bases and J 7 bases, with 4 bases left between them. CDR3 nucleotide sequence: TGTGCCAGCAGTTTTGGCCAGCCCCAGCATTTT. It translates to CASSFGQPQHF. Filled out from reference TRBV28 and TRBJ1-5, the complete variable domain reads DVKVTQSSRYLVKRTGEKVFLECVQDMDHENMFWYRQDPGLGLRLIYFSYDVKMKEKGDIPEGYSVSREKKERFSLILESASTNQTSMYLCASSFGQPQHFGDGTRLSIL.

The chain has TRBV3-1 (or the pseudogene TRBV3-2) and TRBJ2-1; tentative D call: TRBD1 (6 bases). The CDR3 spans 15 residues. The germline gives CDR1 LGHDT, CDR2 YNNKEL (reference sequence). V lost 7 bases and J 2 bases, leaving 15 bases between the germline ends. CDR3 DNA: TGTGCCAGCACCCGTGGGGGACAAACCTACAATGAGCAGTTCTTC. Translated, it gives CASTRGGQTYNEQFF.

This clone was counted a few times. V and J are TRBV7-9 and TRBJ2-1, with 7 positions matching TRBD1. This CDR3 is built from 15 residues. After removal of 6 bases from V and 2 bases from J, the junction contained 7 bases not matched to a gene. Germline V gene lookup returns CDR1 SEHNR and CDR2 FQNEAQ (reference sequence). Written as DNA, the CDR3 is TGTGCCAGCAGTCCGGACAGGAACACCTACAATGAGCAGTTCTTC. Translating gives CASSPDRNTYNEQFF.

This chain links TRBV7-9 with TRBJ1-2; D possibly corresponds to TRBD1 (5 bases). The CDR3 extends over 15 amino acids. Trimming left V 5 bases short and J 4 bases short, with 17 bases between. Germline assignment: CDR1 SEHNR and CDR2 FQNEAQ (reference sequence). CDR3 DNA: TGTGCCAGCAGCCCCCCGACAGAACCCTCCTATGGCTACACCTTC. The encoded protein is CASSPPTEPSYGYTF.

The J gene is TRBJ1-4, the V gene TRBV7-9; maybe TRBD1 (6 bases). CDR3 length: 18 amino acids. The V end was cut by 6 bases, the J end by 2 bases, with 22 bases between. In germline, CDR1 is SEHNR, CDR2 FQNEAQ (reference sequence). The CDR3 here is CASRKGGNPRTTNEKLFF. The CDR3 coding sequence is TGTGCCAGCAGGAAGGGGGGGAACCCTCGGACTACTAATGAAAAACTGTTTTTT.

The chain combines TRBV19 with TRBJ1-2; D is unresolved. The CDR3 is 14 amino acids. The V end lost 5 bases, the J end lost 4 bases, and 14 bases lay between the germline ends. Germline V gene data show CDR1 as LNHDA and CDR2 as SQIVND (reference sequence). This CDR3 is CASSAQLPLYGYTF. The CDR3 nucleotides read TGTGCCAGTAGTGCACAGTTACCTCTCTATGGCTACACCTTC.

The rearrangement links TRBV3-1 (or the pseudogene TRBV3-2) to TRBJ1-1; D is unclear. Germline V gives CDR1 LGHDT, CDR2 YNNKEL (reference sequence). The ends were cut back, 4 bases at V and 3 bases at J, with 15 bases in the middle. This CDR3 comprises 15 residues. As DNA, the CDR3 is TGTGCCAGCAGCCGGTGGGGATCCGGGGACACTGAAGCTTTCTTT. This gives the protein CASSRWGSGDTEAFF.

DNA of the CDR3: TGTGCCTGGCGGCGGTTTAATTCACCCCTCCACTTT. It encodes CAWRRFNSPLHF. This rearrangement joins TRBV30 to TRBJ1-6; D gene ambiguous. Germline CDR1 is GTSNPN and CDR2 is SVGIG (reference sequence). V was pared by 5 bases and J by 6 bases, with 8 bases between. CDR3 length: 12 residues.

This chain links TRBV27 with TRBJ2-7; 8 nucleotides align to TRBD2. The CDR3 runs to 14 residues. Losses at the gene ends were 10 bases for V and 5 bases for J; bases not matched to a gene: 13. Germline-derived CDR1 and CDR2 are MNHEY and SMNVEV (reference sequence). CDR3 region: CATARPAGGNEQYF. The CDR3 bases are TGTGCCACCGCGCGTCCGGCGGGGGGAAACGAGCAGTACTTC.

The gene calls are TRBV10-3 and TRBJ2-3, with 8 positions matching TRBD2. Trimming took 5 bases from V and 7 from J; bases not matched to a gene: 5. In germline, CDR1 is ENHRY, CDR2 SYGVKD. The CDR3 is 13 amino acids. CDR3 sequence reads: CAISTAGAHTQYF. The CDR3 DNA reads as TGTGCCATCAGTACAGCGGGGGCTCATACGCAGTATTTT.

The chain recombines TRBV19 with TRBJ1-2, with TRBD1 matching over 8 bases. CDR1 is LNHDA and CDR2 is SQIVND in the germline V gene (reference sequence). The CDR3 length is 14 residues. The V segment lost 7 bases and the J segment 2 bases; nucleotides outside the gene matches: 6. CDR3 in DNA: TGTGCCAGTACCCCCCAGGGGGCAAACTATGGCTACACCTTC. This encodes CASTPQGANYGYTF.

The rearrangement joins TRBV24-1 to TRBJ2-5; 9 bases agree with TRBD1. The germline CDR1 and CDR2 sequences are KGHDR and SFDVKD. Unmatched junction bases numbered 8, after V lost 5 bases and J lost 5 bases. The CDR3 contains 15 residues. The CDR3, as DNA: TGTGCCACCAGTGGTACACAGGGGGCGCGGGAGACCCAGTACTTC. Translation gives CATSGTQGARETQYF.